The rows below give T cell receptor beta chains drawn from one sample of a study of T cell responses to AZD1222 COVID-19 vaccine. Clones were sequenced by immunoSEQ multiplex PCR, and TCRdb holds only the in-frame ones, with some missing. Here the sample spans tens of thousands of clones, roughly 90% being singletons. The sequenced sample was peripheral blood, obtained on day 0 of AZD1222 vaccination. The source of these receptors is an adult in good health. The CDR3 runs from the conserved cysteine through the conserved F or W. D genes are given only for firm matches. Clone size, where shown, is once, few, many, or a class for clones that have expanded.

d_call	v_call	clone_size	j_call	cdr3_aa	cdr3_nt
TRBD1	TRBV5-5	NA	TRBJ1-2	CASSSGQGGSYGYTF	TGTGCCAGCAGCTCTGGACAGGGAGGCAGCTATGGCTACACCTTC
TRBD2	TRBV4-3	NA	TRBJ2-1	CASSPRAGGPNEQFF	TGCGCCAGCAGCCCTCGGGCGGGAGGGCCCAATGAGCAGTTCTTC
TRBD1	TRBV6-5	NA	TRBJ1-5	CASGQGASQPQHF	TGTGCCAGCGGACAGGGGGCATCTCAGCCCCAGCATTTT
NA	TRBV12-3/TRBV12-4	NA	TRBJ1-5	CASSYEVRQPQHF	TGTGCCAGCAGTTACGAGGTTCGACAGCCCCAGCATTTT
TRBD2	TRBV19	NA	TRBJ2-1	CASSPGEGLEQFF	TGTGCCAGTAGCCCCGGGGAGGGCCTTGAGCAGTTCTTC
NA	TRBV9	once	TRBJ2-3	CASSVDKTSRTDTQYF	TGTGCCAGCAGCGTAGATAAGACTAGTCGTACAGATACGCAGTATTTT
NA	TRBV28	NA	TRBJ1-5	CASGKKGGWNQPQHF	TGTGCCAGCGGAAAAAAGGGGGGCTGGAATCAGCCCCAGCATTTT
NA	TRBV5-1	NA	TRBJ2-2	CASSLVMGPAGELFF	TGCGCCAGCAGCTTGGTGATGGGGCCGGCCGGGGAGCTGTTTTTT
NA	TRBV6-5	NA	TRBJ2-7	CASDRDARSYEQYF	TGTGCCAGCGACCGGGACGCCCGCTCCTACGAGCAGTACTTC
NA	TRBV5-1	NA	TRBJ1-2	CASSDLKYSSYGYTF	TGCGCCAGCAGCGACCTCAAGTATTCCAGCTATGGCTACACCTTC
NA	TRBV5-6	NA	TRBJ2-2	CASSLVHGELFF	TGTGCCAGCAGCTTAGTCCACGGGGAGCTGTTTTTT
TRBD1	TRBV20-1	NA	TRBJ2-4	CSGTTGNIQYF	TGCAGTGGCACGACAGGGAACATTCAGTACTTC
TRBD2	TRBV28	NA	TRBJ2-3	CASSATSGFSTDTQYF	TGTGCCAGTTCAGCGACTAGCGGTTTTAGCACAGATACGCAGTATTTT
TRBD1	TRBV4-1	NA	TRBJ2-7	CASSSRQGTSYEQYF	TGCGCTAGCAGCTCCCGACAGGGAACTTCCTACGAGCAGTACTTC
TRBD1	TRBV5-1	NA	TRBJ2-5	CASTRTGGQETQYF	TGCGCCAGCACCAGAACAGGGGGCCAAGAGACCCAGTACTTC
NA	TRBV9	NA	TRBJ2-7	CASSQPVRAPQIYEQYF	TGTGCCAGCAGCCAACCAGTTAGGGCCCCCCAAATTTACGAGCAGTACTTC
TRBD1	TRBV7-8	NA	TRBJ1-2	CASSLDRVRGYTF	TGTGCCAGCAGCTTGGACAGGGTCAGGGGCTACACCTTC
NA	TRBV24-1	NA	TRBJ1-1	CATSDRPWTENTEAFF	TGTGCCACCAGTGATCGGCCCTGGACGGAGAACACTGAAGCTTTCTTT
TRBD2	TRBV12-5	NA	TRBJ2-1	CASGVAGTSGSNEQFF	TGTGCTAGTGGTGTCGCCGGGACTAGCGGGAGTAATGAGCAGTTCTTC
NA	TRBV29-1	NA	TRBJ2-7	CSVAPSTTREQYF	TGCAGCGTCGCTCCCTCTACAACGCGGGAGCAGTACTTC
TRBD2	TRBV5-1	NA	TRBJ2-7	CASSLVVAGAYEQYF	TGCGCCAGCAGCTTGGTAGTAGCGGGAGCCTACGAGCAGTACTTC
TRBD1	TRBV3-1/TRBV3-2	NA	TRBJ1-5	CASSPDRANQPQHF	TGTGCCAGCAGCCCCGACAGGGCTAACCAGCCCCAGCATTTT
NA	TRBV6-1	NA	TRBJ1-1	CASSGAGAAHDTEAFF	TGTGCCAGCAGTGGGGCTGGGGCAGCCCATGACACTGAAGCTTTCTTT
NA	TRBV3-1/TRBV3-2	NA	TRBJ1-1	CASSFGDTEAFF	TGTGCCAGCAGCTTTGGGGACACTGAAGCTTTCTTT
TRBD1	TRBV3-1/TRBV3-2	NA	TRBJ1-2	CASSTSTGTGLYGYTF	TGTGCCAGCAGCACCTCCACCGGGACAGGACTCTATGGCTACACCTTC
TRBD1	TRBV4-3	NA	TRBJ2-2	CASSQEGTGGLGELFF	TGCGCCAGCAGCCAAGAGGGTACAGGGGGCTTAGGGGAGCTGTTTTTT
NA	TRBV5-4	NA	TRBJ2-7	CASSQGQDYEQYF	TGTGCCAGCAGCCAAGGACAAGACTACGAGCAGTACTTC
TRBD1	TRBV5-1	NA	TRBJ1-1	CASSLEQGVNTEAFF	TGCGCCAGCAGCTTGGAACAGGGGGTGAACACTGAAGCTTTCTTT
NA	TRBV6-5	NA	TRBJ1-1	CAPNLGNTEAFF	TGTGCCCCCAATCTCGGGAACACTGAAGCTTTCTTT
TRBD1	TRBV27	NA	TRBJ1-2	CASSPRQGSRGYTF	TGTGCCAGCAGTCCTAGACAGGGGAGTCGCGGCTACACCTTC
NA	TRBV5-1	NA	TRBJ1-3	CASSLGGGNTIYF	TGCGCCAGCAGCTTGGGTGGTGGAAACACCATATATTTT
NA	TRBV4-3	once	TRBJ2-7	CASSQDGGSSYEQYF	TGCGCCAGCAGCCAAGATGGTGGCAGCTCCTACGAGCAGTACTTC
TRBD2	TRBV7-2	NA	TRBJ2-2	CASSFSGFANTGELFF	TGTGCCAGCAGTTTTAGCGGGTTCGCGAACACCGGGGAGCTGTTTTTT
NA	TRBV7-9	NA	TRBJ2-1	CASTALGHLGDEQFF	TGTGCCAGCACTGCACTGGGACACCTGGGCGATGAGCAGTTCTTC
TRBD2	TRBV4-1	NA	TRBJ2-7	CASSQHPGGPSYEQYF	TGCGCCAGCAGCCAGCACCCGGGAGGTCCCTCCTACGAGCAGTACTTC
NA	TRBV2	NA	TRBJ2-1	CASSEETGRRLEQFF	TGTGCCAGCAGTGAAGAAACAGGGAGACGGCTAGAGCAGTTCTTC
NA	TRBV10-1	NA	TRBJ2-2	CASSEHGRINTGELFF	TGCGCCAGCAGTGAGCACGGGCGAATAAACACCGGGGAGCTGTTTTTT
TRBD1	TRBV6-6	NA	TRBJ1-6	CASSRGQGQYNSPLHF	TGTGCCAGCAGTCGAGGACAGGGACAGTATAATTCACCCCTCCACTTT
TRBD1	TRBV10-3	NA	TRBJ1-3	CAISEGQNSGNTIYF	TGTGCCATCAGCGAGGGACAGAACTCTGGAAACACCATATATTTT
TRBD1	TRBV7-7	NA	TRBJ2-5	CASSLTGGGETQYF	TGTGCCAGCAGTCTGACAGGGGGCGGAGAGACCCAGTACTTC
TRBD2	TRBV10-3	NA	TRBJ2-1	CAIKGTSEKIKSSYNEQFF	TGTGCCATTAAAGGGACTAGCGAAAAAATAAAGAGCTCCTACAATGAGCAGTTCTTC
NA	TRBV18	NA	TRBJ1-5	CASSPRDSNQPQHF	TGTGCCAGCTCACCCCGGGACAGCAATCAGCCCCAGCATTTT
TRBD2	TRBV7-2	NA	TRBJ2-3	CASSLSSGASTDTQYF	TGTGCCAGCAGCTTATCCAGCGGGGCTAGCACAGATACGCAGTATTTT
NA	TRBV28	NA	TRBJ1-5	CASSVAGRNQPQHF	TGTGCCAGCAGTGTCGCGGGACGCAATCAGCCCCAGCATTTT
NA	TRBV6-2/TRBV6-3	NA	TRBJ2-4	CASSYGQVIAKNIQYF	TGTGCCAGCAGTTACGGTCAGGTCATAGCCAAAAACATTCAGTACTTC
NA	TRBV5-6	NA	TRBJ1-2	CASSSGRNYGYTF	TGTGCCAGCAGCTCCGGCCGAAACTATGGCTACACCTTC
NA	TRBV6-5	NA	TRBJ1-5	CASRMGYGPQHF	TGTGCCAGCAGGATGGGTTACGGGCCCCAGCATTTT
TRBD2	TRBV5-1	NA	TRBJ2-1	CASSRTSGNLPQFF	TGCGCCAGCAGCCGGACTAGCGGGAACCTCCCCCAGTTCTTC
NA	TRBV28	NA	TRBJ2-5	CANRERVSGTQYF	TGTGCCAACCGAGAGAGGGTATCCGGGACCCAGTACTTC
TRBD1	TRBV19	NA	TRBJ1-1	CASSPGQGYLEAFF	TGTGCCAGTAGCCCGGGACAGGGATATCTTGAAGCTTTCTTT
TRBD1	TRBV5-6	NA	TRBJ1-2	CASSLAGGQGADYGYTF	TGTGCCAGCAGCTTGGCCGGGGGACAGGGGGCGGACTATGGCTACACCTTC
TRBD1	TRBV18	NA	TRBJ1-2	CASSPRQGDGYTF	TGTGCCAGCTCACCAAGACAGGGGGATGGCTACACCTTC
TRBD1	TRBV5-1	NA	TRBJ2-7	CASSGGQGVEQYF	TGCGCCAGCAGCGGAGGACAGGGGGTCGAGCAGTACTTC
NA	TRBV11-3	NA	TRBJ2-3	CASSLVSTDTQYF	TGTGCCAGCAGCTTAGTGAGCACAGATACGCAGTATTTT
TRBD1	TRBV6-8	NA	TRBJ1-6	CASSHRGTDNSPLHF	TGTGCCAGCAGCCACCGTGGGACAGACAATTCACCCCTCCACTTT
TRBD1	TRBV5-5	NA	TRBJ2-7	CASSLTGGLYEQYF	TGTGCCAGCAGCTTGACAGGGGGGCTGTACGAGCAGTACTTC
NA	TRBV7-9	NA	TRBJ2-2	CASSTGHFSNTGELFF	TGTGCCAGCAGCACGGGACATTTTTCGAACACCGGGGAGCTGTTTTTT
NA	TRBV3-1/TRBV3-2	NA	TRBJ2-5	CASSQGAPGLGETQYF	TGTGCCAGCAGCCAGGGCGCTCCGGGACTTGGGGAGACCCAGTACTTC